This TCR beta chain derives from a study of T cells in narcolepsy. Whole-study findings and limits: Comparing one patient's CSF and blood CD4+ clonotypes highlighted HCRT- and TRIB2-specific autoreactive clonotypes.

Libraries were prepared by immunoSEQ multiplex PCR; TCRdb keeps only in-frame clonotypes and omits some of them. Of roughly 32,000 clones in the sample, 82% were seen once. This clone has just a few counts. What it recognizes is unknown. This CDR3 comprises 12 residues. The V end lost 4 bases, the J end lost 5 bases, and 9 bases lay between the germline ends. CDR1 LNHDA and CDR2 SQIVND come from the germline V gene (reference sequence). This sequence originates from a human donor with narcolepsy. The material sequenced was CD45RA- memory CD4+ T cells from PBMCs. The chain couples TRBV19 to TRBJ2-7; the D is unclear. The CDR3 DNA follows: TGTGCCAGTAGTAGGTGGGGAAACGAGCAGTACTTC. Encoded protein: CASSRWGNEQYF.